Here is one TCR beta chain with its context. Its target antigen remains unknown. Nothing much larger sits one base from this clone, and base qualities are not available. The intended sense of this specimen's time point label: cells obtained before transplantation from donor or recipient. CD3+CD4+ and CD3+CD8+ populations were FACS-sorted from unstimulated pre-transplant donor and recipient cells taken from spleen or lymph nodes. These data are taken from a study of graft-versus-host responses after intestinal transplantation (dated by TCRdb to about 2021). Context from the whole study: The transplants that recipients got were multivisceral, liver-intestinal, or isolated intestinal. Instead of going to the commercial service, samples from a few later patients were sequenced in-house on an Illumina MiSeq and processed with MiXCR. To identify alloreactive clones, pre-transplant mixed lymphocyte reaction products were sequenced and compared with unstimulated pre-transplant donor and recipient T cells. A peak of at least 4% donor T cells among recipient peripheral blood mononuclear cells was the definition used for donor T cell macrochimerism. Every recipient was given anti-thymocyte globulin induction, then maintenance tacrolimus and steroids for roughly three years. After intestinal transplantation, graft-versus-host and host-versus-graft alloreactive T cell clones were followed in the graft, circulation and bone marrow using bulk TCR-beta CDR3 sequencing. The cohort enrolled 20 to 30 intestinal transplant recipients, one of whom was a retransplant, and a few patients without pretransplant specimens were excluded.

What the research found in general, with its limitations: Conclusions were limited by the relatively low number and heterogeneity of intestinal transplant patients. Early after transplant, peak levels of circulating GvH clones were associated with declines in HvG clones. GvH clones turned up in recipient bone marrow, with some appearing earlier in ileal mucosa or blood, a pattern consistent with an intestinal mucosal origin. In the allografts of patients with donor T cell macrochimerism, GvH to HvG T cell clonal ratios were high.

The germline V gene encodes CDR1 SQVTM and CDR2 ANQGSEA. Its CDR3 holds 16 amino acids, cysteine through phenylalanine. Of all the DNA, just the CDR3 is kept, 48 bases in frame from base 1. From V the trimming removes 0 bases and from J it removes 2 bases, while the gene matches leave 6 bases of the junction unaccounted for. Library prep was done by the immunoSEQ multiplex PCR assay. For most patients, genomic DNA was isolated with the Qiagen DNeasy Blood and Tissue Kit and shipped frozen to Adaptive Biotechnologies for TCR sequencing. For most patients, genomic DNA was subjected to high-throughput TCR-beta CDR3 sequencing by Adaptive Biotechnologies. The published analysis was carried out like this. TCR sequencing data for over 15 patients were retrieved from Adaptive's ImmunoSEQ software; three other patients were processed with MiXCR and VDJtools. CD4 versus CD8 sorting errors were corrected by removing sequences found in both subsets at a frequency ratio below 5:1. CDR3 nucleotide sequences shared between donor and recipient were removed because their origin could not be assigned. To be classed as alloreactive, a clone needed at least 2-fold expansion over unstimulated cells and a minimum CFSE-low frequency of 0.002% (template counts) or 0.001% (read counts). A clone was considered mappable if detected in the sequenced pre-transplant spleen, lymph node, or MLR CFSE-low populations of the donor or recipient. The cumulative frequency of alloreactive clones was calculated as a percentage of all sequences, weighted by copy number. TCRdb provides this immuneACCESS table in a form limited to in-frame rearrangements. Some clones are lacking; in checked studies, under half of them reflect an unresolved V gene, and why the rest are absent is not known. Clone size and V and J calls were adopted from that table, with D and trimming inferred from the DNA. This sample gives just over 85,000 clones in total; about nine tenths of them show up just once. Clones ranked in the top ten supply around 0.38% of the sample.

The sequencing here drew on unstimulated CD8+ T cells sorted from spleen or lymph node cells, taken before transplant. This TCR derives from a human donor who was the organ donor for an intestinal transplant. Rearrangement joined TRBV29-1 to TRBJ2-7, with 11 middle bases fitting TRBD1. The DNA sequence is as follows: TGCAGCGTTGAAGAGCCAGGGACAGGGGGAGCCTACGAGCAGTACTTC. It translates as CSVEEPGTGGAYEQYF.